This entry concerns a single T cell receptor beta chain. Its matching antigen is unknown. This entry comes from a study of OX40 agonist ivuxolimab in advanced cancers. Study-wide context: Participants, around 80% male, averaged roughly 60 years of age, ranging from about 23 to 90. Earlier anti-PD-1, anti-PD-L1 or anti-CTLA-4 therapy was permitted; about 39% had received some. The study's findings and limits: The study observed clonal expansion of CD4+ and CD8+ blood T cells by week 6 at 0.1 to 3.0 mg/kg. Expanded clones belonging to CD8+ T cells outnumbered, on average, those of CD4+.

TCRdb keeps only in-frame clones here, not all; method: immunoSEQ multiplex PCR. Of tens of thousands of clones listed, about 91% are singletons. Germline CDR1 SQVTM, CDR2 ANQGSEA. V dropped 3 bases and J dropped 6 bases, with 24 bases sitting between them. The CDR3 runs 17 residues. This chain joins TRBV29-1 and TRBJ2-1, with D perhaps matching TRBD1 (6 bases). This sample comprised CD4+ or CD8+ T cells sorted from blood, obtained in a trial of the OX40 agonist ivuxolimab. The receptor's source is an adult with an advanced solid tumor such as melanoma, head and neck, liver or kidney cancer. The DNA for the CDR3 is TGCAGCGTTGAGCCACCTCTACAGGGAAAGGTAGGCAATGAGCAGTTCTTC. Protein sequence: CSVEPPLQGKVGNEQFF.